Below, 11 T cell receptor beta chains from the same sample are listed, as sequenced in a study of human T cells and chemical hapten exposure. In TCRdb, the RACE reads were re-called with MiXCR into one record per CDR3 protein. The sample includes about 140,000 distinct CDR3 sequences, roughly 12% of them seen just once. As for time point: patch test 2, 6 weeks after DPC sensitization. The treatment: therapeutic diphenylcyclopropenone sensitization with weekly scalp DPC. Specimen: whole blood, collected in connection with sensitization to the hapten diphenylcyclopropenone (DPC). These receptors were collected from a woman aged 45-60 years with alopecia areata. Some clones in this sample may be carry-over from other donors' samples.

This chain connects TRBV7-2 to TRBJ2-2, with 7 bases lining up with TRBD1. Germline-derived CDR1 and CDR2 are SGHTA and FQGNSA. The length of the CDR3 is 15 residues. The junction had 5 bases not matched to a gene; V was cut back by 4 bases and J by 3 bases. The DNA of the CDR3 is TGTGCCAGCAGCTCCAGGGGGATGGACACCGGGGAGCTGTTTTTT. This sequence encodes CASSSRGMDTGELFF.

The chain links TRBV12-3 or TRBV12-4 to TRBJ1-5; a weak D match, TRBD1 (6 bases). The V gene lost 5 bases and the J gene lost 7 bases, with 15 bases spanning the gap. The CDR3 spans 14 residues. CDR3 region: CASSEQGFGQPQHF. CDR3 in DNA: TGTGCCAGCAGTGAACAGGGTTTTGGGCAGCCCCAGCATTTT.

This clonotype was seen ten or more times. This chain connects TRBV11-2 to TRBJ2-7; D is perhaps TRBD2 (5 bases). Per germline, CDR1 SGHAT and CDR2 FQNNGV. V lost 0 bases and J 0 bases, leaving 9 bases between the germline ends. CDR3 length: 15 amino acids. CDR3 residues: CASSLDPGSSYEQYF. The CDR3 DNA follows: TGTGCCAGCAGCTTAGACCCGGGGAGCTCCTACGAGCAGTACTTC.

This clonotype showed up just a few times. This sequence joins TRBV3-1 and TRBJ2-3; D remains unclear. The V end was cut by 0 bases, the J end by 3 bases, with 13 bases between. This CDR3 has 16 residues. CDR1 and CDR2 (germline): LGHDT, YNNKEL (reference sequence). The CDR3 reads CASSQEKVATTDTQYF. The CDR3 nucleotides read TGTGCCAGCAGCCAAGAGAAAGTAGCTACAACAGATACGCAGTATTTT.

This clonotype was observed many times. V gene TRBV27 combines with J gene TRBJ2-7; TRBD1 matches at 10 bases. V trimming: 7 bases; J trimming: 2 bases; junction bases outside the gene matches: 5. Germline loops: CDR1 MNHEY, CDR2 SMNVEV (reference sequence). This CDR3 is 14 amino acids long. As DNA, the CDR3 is TGTGCCAGCACCCGGACAGGGGGTACCTACGAGCAGTACTTC. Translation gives CASTRTGGTYEQYF.

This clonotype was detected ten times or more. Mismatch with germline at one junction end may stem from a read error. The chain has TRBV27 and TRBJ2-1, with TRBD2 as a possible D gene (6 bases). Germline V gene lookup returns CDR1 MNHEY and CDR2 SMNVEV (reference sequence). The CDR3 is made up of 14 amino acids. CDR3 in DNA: TGTGCCAGCAGTTTAGGCTATGGAGCGGGCGTCACCCAATTC. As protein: CASSLGYGAGVTQF.

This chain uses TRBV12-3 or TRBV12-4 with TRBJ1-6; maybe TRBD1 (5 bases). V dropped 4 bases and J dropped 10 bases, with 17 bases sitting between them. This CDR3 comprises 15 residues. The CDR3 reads CASSSPAGGNSPLHF. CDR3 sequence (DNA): TGTGCCAGCAGTTCCCCAGCGGGGGGGAACTCACCCCTCCACTTT.

The CDR3 DNA reads TGCAGCGTTGGGCAGGGAGGTGGCTACACCTTC. It yields the protein CSVGQGGGYTF. This chain uses TRBV29-1 with TRBJ1-2, with D perhaps TRBD1 (5 bases). This CDR3 comprises 11 residues. The V gene lost 4 bases and the J gene lost 7 bases, with 10 bases spanning the gap. Germline V lookup: CDR1 SQVTM, CDR2 ANQGSEA.

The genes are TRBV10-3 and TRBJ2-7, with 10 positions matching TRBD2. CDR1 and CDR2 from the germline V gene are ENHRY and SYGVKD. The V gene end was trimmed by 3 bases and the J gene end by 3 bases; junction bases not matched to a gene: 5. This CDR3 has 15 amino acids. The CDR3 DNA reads TGTGCCATCAGTGAAGGAGCGGGAGGGGGCTACGAGCAGTACTTC. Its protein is CAISEGAGGGYEQYF.

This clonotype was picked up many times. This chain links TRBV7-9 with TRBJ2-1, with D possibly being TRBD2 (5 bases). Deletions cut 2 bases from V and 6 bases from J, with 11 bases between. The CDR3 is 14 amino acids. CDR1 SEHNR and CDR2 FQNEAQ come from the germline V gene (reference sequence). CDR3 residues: CASSLRDMGNEQFF. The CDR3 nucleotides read TGTGCCAGCAGCTTACGGGATATGGGCAATGAGCAGTTCTTC.

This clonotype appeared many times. The CDR3 DNA reads as TGCAGCGTCGCTTGGACTACCCAAGAGACCCAGTACTTC. Protein product: CSVAWTTQETQYF. The rearrangement uses TRBV29-1 and TRBJ2-5, with a tentative D call TRBD2 (6 bases). The V and J ends lost 6 bases and 1 base respectively, with 12 bases between them. CDR1 and CDR2 from the germline V gene are SQVTM and ANQGSEA. The CDR3 covers 13 residues.